This entry lists 13 T cell receptor beta chains sequenced from one sample in a study of T-cell reconstitution after alpha-beta-depleted transplantation in children. This sample's TCRbeta library carried unique molecular identifier barcodes. MiXCR was run by TCRdb on the PCR reads, yielding one entry per CDR3 protein. The sample holds 700,000 to 950,000 distinct CDR3 sequences, under 20% seen once. Source: PBMCs, mostly from graft donor cells, taken 360 days after TCRalphabeta/CD19-depleted stem cell transplant. The origin of the receptors is a male patient aged 10 to 17 who had a stem cell transplant for acute lymphoblastic leukemia, so the T cells may come from the graft donor.

This clonotype has more than one count but fewer than ten. The gene calls are TRBV5-1 and TRBJ1-3; weak D call: TRBD1 (6 bases). Germline V lookup: CDR1 SGHRS, CDR2 YFSETQ. CDR3 size: 16 residues. V was clipped by 0 bases and J by 3 bases, with 13 bases between them. The CDR3 loop is CASSLEAGQLGNTIYF. The CDR3 DNA follows: TGCGCCAGCAGCTTGGAGGCCGGACAGCTTGGAAACACCATATATTTT.

There are many counts of this clonotype. This chain links TRBV5-5 with TRBJ2-7; the D call may be TRBD1 or TRBD2 (5 bases each). The CDR3 runs to 16 residues. V was clipped by 0 bases and J by 3 bases, with 16 bases between them. Germline assignment: CDR1 SGHKS and CDR2 YYEKEE (reference sequence). CDR3 residues: CASSLANQGGGYEQYF. The CDR3 bases are TGTGCCAGCAGCTTGGCCAACCAGGGTGGAGGCTACGAGCAGTACTTC.

The rearrangement joins TRBV29-1 to TRBJ2-5; 8 nucleotides line up with TRBD1. Germline CDR1 is SQVTM and CDR2 is ANQGSEA. This CDR3 region has 14 residues. The J segment lost 1 base and the V segment lost 4 bases, leaving 5 bases of the junction unmatched. This CDR3 reads CSVASGTGQETQYF. CDR3 DNA: TGCAGCGTTGCTTCCGGGACAGGCCAAGAGACCCAGTACTTC. Looking up the rest from reference TRBV29-1 and TRBJ2-5 gives the full variable domain: SAVISQKPSRDICQRGTSLTIQCQVDSQVTMMFWYRQQPGQSLTLIATANQGSEATYESGFVIDKFPISRPNLTFSTLTVSNMSPEDSSIYLCSVASGTGQETQYFGPGTRLLVL.

This clonotype was seen more than once but under ten times. The gene calls are TRBV3-1 and TRBJ2-5, with 7 bases fitting TRBD2. Germline CDR1 and CDR2: LGHDT and YNNKEL (reference sequence). V shed 2 bases, J shed 0 bases, and the junction held 6 bases outside the gene matches. This CDR3 is 16 amino acids long. The CDR3 region has the DNA TGTGCCAGCAGCCAAAGAGCGGGAACCTACCAAGAGACCCAGTACTTC. Translated: CASSQRAGTYQETQYF.

This clonotype was counted a few times. Here the CDR3 reads CASSPPGVGSVSYEQYF. The CDR3 region has the DNA TGTGCCAGCTCACCACCGGGCGTCGGGAGTGTTTCCTACGAGCAGTACTTC. The chain couples TRBV18 to TRBJ2-7; D is possibly TRBD2 (6 bases). Germline CDR1 is KGHSH and CDR2 is LQKENI. V dropped 0 bases and J dropped 1 base, with 16 bases sitting between them. The CDR3 extends over 17 amino acids.

This clonotype was detected a few times. The V and J genes are TRBV15 and TRBJ2-7, with D tentatively TRBD1 (5 bases). The V end was cut by 1 base, the J end by 4 bases, with 11 bases between. CDR3 length: 14 residues. Germline V gene sequence: CDR1 LNHNV, CDR2 YYDKDF (reference sequence). The CDR3 DNA reads as TGTGCCACCAGCAGAGGACAGACCAATTACGAGCAGTACTTC. It codes for CATSRGQTNYEQYF.

This sequence joins TRBV3-1 and TRBJ2-7; no clear D. Trimming took off 4 bases at V and 1 base at J, with 14 bases between the two ends. CDR1 LGHDT and CDR2 YNNKEL come from the germline V gene (reference sequence). This CDR3 has 15 residues. The CDR3 coding sequence is TGTGCCAGCAGCCCCGACCCGGTAAGGTCCTACGAGCAGTACTTC. This sequence encodes CASSPDPVRSYEQYF.

The V and J genes are TRBV12-3 or TRBV12-4 and TRBJ2-7; maybe TRBD1 (7 bases). V was shortened by 8 bases and J by 3 bases, with 14 bases between the two germline ends. The CDR3 length is 13 residues. CDR3 sequence: CASRQGGDYEQYF. CDR3 nucleotides: TGTGCCAGCCGACAGGGCGGGGACTACGAGCAGTACTTC.

The sample holds many counts of this clonotype. The gene calls are TRBV7-2 and TRBJ1-4; weak D call: TRBD1 (6 bases). The V gene's germline CDR1 is SGHTA and CDR2 FQGNSA. This CDR3 spans 13 amino acids. V lost 2 bases and J 14 bases, leaving 15 bases between the germline ends. CDR3 coding DNA: TGTGCCAGCAGCTTAAGGTGGAGGGGGGACCTGTTTTTT. The encoded protein is CASSLRWRGDLFF.

The rearrangement uses TRBV20-1 and TRBJ2-1; 8 nucleotides agree with TRBD2. Germline V CDR1 and CDR2: DFQATT, SNEGSKA (reference sequence). Losses at the gene ends were 4 bases for V and 9 bases for J; bases not matched to a gene: 8. CDR3 length equals 13 residues. CDR3 region: CSATGGTTREQFF. CDR3 bases: TGCAGTGCTACGGGGGGGACGACTCGTGAGCAGTTCTTC.

This clonotype was found a few times. The J gene is TRBJ2-7, the V gene TRBV12-3 or TRBV12-4, with TRBD1 identical over 7 bases. The length of the CDR3 is 15 residues. Losses at the gene ends were 6 bases for V and 3 bases for J; bases not matched to a gene: 11. The CDR3 spells CASSLDGTENYEQYF. CDR3 in DNA: TGTGCCAGCAGCCTTGATGGGACAGAAAACTACGAGCAGTACTTC.

This clonotype was counted a few times. The chain carries TRBV5-1 and TRBJ2-5; the match to TRBD2 covers 12 bases. The CDR3 covers 16 residues. The V gene end was trimmed by 3 bases and the J gene end by 6 bases; junction bases not matched to a gene: 9. The germline gives CDR1 SGHRS, CDR2 YFSETQ. The chain's CDR3 is CASSSSLAGGQKTQYF. The CDR3, as DNA: TGCGCCAGCAGCTCTTCACTAGCGGGAGGACAAAAGACCCAGTACTTC.

This clonotype was detected only a few times. The CDR3 spells CSVAAGPMNTGELFF. The CDR3 DNA reads TGCAGCGTTGCAGCGGGACCGATGAACACCGGGGAGCTGTTTTTT. This rearrangement joins TRBV29-1 to TRBJ2-2; TRBD2 matches 7 bases. The junction had 6 bases not matched to a gene; V was cut back by 4 bases and J by 1 base. The CDR3 extends over 15 amino acids. The V gene's germline CDR1 is SQVTM and CDR2 ANQGSEA.